This T cell receptor (beta chain) was recorded in a study of shared T cell receptors in the human thymus. The V gene's germline CDR1 is SGHTA and CDR2 FQGNSA. V gave up 4 bases and J gave up 4 bases; unmatched junction bases: 14. CDR3 length equals 19 residues. The assay was immunoSEQ multiplex PCR, and TCRdb's table has in-frame clones only and misses some. The table includes roughly 710,000 clones, approximately 85% detected once. The same data also contributed to another study, on human thymus T cells. That publication notes: In corrective heart surgery, resections were taken, and these provided the thymus tissue.

The sequencing sample was made of thymocytes. The clonotype was recovered from a girl under three years old with a congenital heart defect. This chain joins TRBV7-2 and TRBJ2-2, with 11 positions matching TRBD1. CDR3 sequence reads: CASSSALGDRGGLTGELFF. DNA of the CDR3: TGTGCCAGCAGCTCGGCCCTTGGGGACAGGGGGGGACTCACCGGGGAGCTGTTTTTT. The full variable domain, in which reference TRBV7-2 and TRBJ2-2 provide the parts outside the CDR3, is GAGVSQSPSNKVTEKGKDVELRCDPISGHTALYWYRQSLGQGLEFLIYFQGNSAPDKSGLPSDRFSAERTGGSVSTLTIQRTQQEDSAVYLCASSSALGDRGGLTGELFFGEGSRLTVL.